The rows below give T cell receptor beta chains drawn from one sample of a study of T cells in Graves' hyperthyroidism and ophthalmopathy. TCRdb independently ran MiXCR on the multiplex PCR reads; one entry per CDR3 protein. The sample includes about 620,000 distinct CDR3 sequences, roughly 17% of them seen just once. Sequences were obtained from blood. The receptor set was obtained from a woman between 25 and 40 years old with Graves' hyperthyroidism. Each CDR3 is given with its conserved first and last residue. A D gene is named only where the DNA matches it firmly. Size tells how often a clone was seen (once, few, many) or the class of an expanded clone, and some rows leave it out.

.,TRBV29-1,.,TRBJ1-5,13,CSVVEDSNQPQHF,TGCAGCGTTGTAGAAGATAGCAATCAGCCCCAGCATTTT
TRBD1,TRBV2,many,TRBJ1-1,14,CASSLTGQGTEAFF,TGTGCCAGCAGTCTCACGGGACAGGGCACTGAAGCTTTCTTT
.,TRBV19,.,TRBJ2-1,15,CASSIVALSYNEQFF,TGTGCCAGTAGTATCGTAGCGCTCTCCTACAATGAGCAGTTCTTC
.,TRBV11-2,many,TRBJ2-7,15,CASSLLASGAYEQYF,TGTGCCAGCAGCCTACTTGCCAGCGGTGCGTACGAGCAGTACTTC
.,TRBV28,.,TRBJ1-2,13,CASYDGRTYGYTF,TGTGCCAGCTATGACGGCAGAACCTATGGCTACACCTTC
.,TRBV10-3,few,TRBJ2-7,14,CASSTSDGNYEQYF,TGTGCCTCCAGCACCTCGGACGGAAACTACGAGCAGTACTTC
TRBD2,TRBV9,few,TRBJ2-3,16,CASSVFGGGYTDTQYF,TGTGCCAGCAGCGTCTTTGGCGGGGGGTACACAGATACGCAGTATTTT
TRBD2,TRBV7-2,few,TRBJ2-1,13,CASSRGGNNEQFF,TGTGCCAGCAGTCGGGGGGGGAACAATGAGCAGTTCTTC
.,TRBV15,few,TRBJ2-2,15,CATSRQIAETGELFF,TGTGCCACCAGCAGACAAATAGCCGAGACCGGGGAGCTGTTTTTT
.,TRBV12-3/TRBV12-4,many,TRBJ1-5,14,CASLTGLVNQPQHF,TGTGCCAGCTTAACGGGACTGGTGAATCAGCCCCAGCATTTT
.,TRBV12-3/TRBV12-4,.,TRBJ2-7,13,CASRPRTSYEQYF,TGTGCCAGCAGACCGAGGACCTCCTACGAGCAGTACTTC
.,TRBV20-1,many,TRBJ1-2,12,CSASGTTYGYTF,TGCAGTGCATCCGGGACGACATATGGCTACACCTTC
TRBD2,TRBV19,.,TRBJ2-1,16,CASSRQLAGGNNEQFF,TGTGCCAGTAGTAGGCAGCTAGCGGGAGGCAACAATGAGCAGTTCTTC
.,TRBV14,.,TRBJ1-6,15,CASSLLGGLNSPLHF,TGTGCCAGCAGCCTTCTGGGGGGCCTTAATTCACCCCTCCACTTT
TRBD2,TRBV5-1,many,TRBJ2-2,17,CASSSSTSGRLTGELFF,TGCGCCAGCAGCTCGTCGACTAGCGGGAGGCTCACCGGGGAGCTGTTTTTT
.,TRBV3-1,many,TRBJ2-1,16,CASSPGEGSSYNEQFF,TGTGCCAGCAGCCCAGGGGAGGGGAGCTCCTACAATGAGCAGTTCTTC
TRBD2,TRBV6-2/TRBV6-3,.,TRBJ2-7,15,CASRSPTSGAYEQYF,TGTGCCAGCAGATCCCCGACTAGCGGTGCCTACGAGCAGTACTTC
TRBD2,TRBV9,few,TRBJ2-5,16,CASSVYGTIDLETQYF,TGTGCCAGCAGCGTATACGGGACTATCGATTTGGAGACCCAGTACTTC
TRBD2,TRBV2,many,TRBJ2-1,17,CASTEKPGLAGVDEQFF,TGTGCCAGCACTGAGAAACCGGGACTAGCGGGAGTGGACGAGCAGTTCTTC
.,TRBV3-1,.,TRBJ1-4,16,CASSQDLGGPIEKLFF,TGTGCCAGCAGCCAAGATCTTGGAGGACCTATTGAAAAACTGTTTTTT
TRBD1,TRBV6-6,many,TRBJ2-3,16,CASSYTRQGSTDTQYF,TGTGCCAGCAGTTACACCCGACAGGGAAGCACAGATACGCAGTATTTT
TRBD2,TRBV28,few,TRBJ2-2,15,CASSRLAGVVGELFF,TGTGCCAGCAGTCGTCTAGCGGGAGTCGTCGGGGAGCTGTTTTTT
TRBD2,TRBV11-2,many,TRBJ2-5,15,CASSHSGSEGETQYF,TGTGCCAGCAGCCACAGCGGGAGTGAGGGAGAGACCCAGTACTTC
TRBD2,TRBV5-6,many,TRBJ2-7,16,CASSLALAGRSYEQYF,TGTGCCAGCAGCTTGGCCCTAGCGGGACGGTCCTACGAGCAGTACTTC
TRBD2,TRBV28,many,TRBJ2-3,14,CASSLPGGPDTQYF,TGTGCCAGCAGTTTGCCGGGAGGGCCTGATACGCAGTATTTT
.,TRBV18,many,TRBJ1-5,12,CASSGGDQPQHF,TGTGCCAGCTCAGGAGGGGATCAGCCCCAGCATTTT
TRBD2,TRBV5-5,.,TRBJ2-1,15,CASSLEQTLAAKPFF,TGTGCCAGCAGCTTGGAACAGACCCTAGCGGCCAAGCCGTTCTTC